The source of this T cell receptor (beta chain) is a study of T-cell reconstitution after alpha-beta-depleted transplantation in children (dated by TCRdb to 2016 to 2017). Broadly, across the study: T-cell immune reconstitution after TCRalphabeta/CD19-depleted allogeneic hematopoietic cell transplantation in children was quantitatively tracked in the study by means of TCR repertoire profiling.

From a lookup of the germline V gene (reference sequence), CDR1 and CDR2 are MNHEY and SMNVEV. Trimmed from V: 6 bases; trimmed from J: 7 bases; junction bases lacking a gene match: 6. From its cysteine to its phenylalanine, the CDR3 spans 13 amino acids. The CDR3 DNA has 39 bases and is translated from base 1. This clonotype appeared many times. Its antigen target is currently unknown. Per-nucleotide qualities are absent, and no much larger clonotype sits a single base away. Libraries were prepared through PCR. TCRdb names Illumina HiSeq 2500 as the instrument used. TCR libraries were prepared with molecular barcoding, using unique molecular identifiers to normalize TCRbeta repertoire quantification. TCRdb reran the public reads through fastp at Q25 and MiXCR, keeping productive beta chains. Every CDR3 protein is listed once, alongside the most common genes and DNA of its rows. Present in this sample are hundreds of thousands of distinct CDR3 sequences, around 12% of which were seen just once. The top ten hold 2% to 3% of the sample.

The sequence came from a human donor who donated a stem cell graft to a child with acute lymphoblastic leukemia. The chain joins TRBV27 to TRBJ1-5; TRBD1 lines up with 7 middle nucleotides. The sequenced sample was PBMCs from the stem cell graft donor, obtained from the stem cell graft. The sequenced DNA: TGTGCCAGCAGACGACAGGGCGAGCAGCCCCAGCATTTT. The resulting protein is CASRRQGEQPQHF.